This TCR beta chain emerged from a study of blood T cell repertoires in COVID-19. The CDR3 is 15 amino acids. Trimming cost V 6 bases and J 2 bases, with 14 bases left between them. Germline V CDR1 and CDR2: SNHLY, FYNNEI. Some clones are missing from TCRdb's copy, which holds only in-frame ones; the method was immunoSEQ multiplex PCR. The sample holds 200,000 to 250,000 clones, around three quarters seen once. Material: peripheral blood. The TCR sequence derives from a woman aged 70-85 years with acute or convalescent COVID-19. The V and J genes are TRBV2 and TRBJ1-3; D is possibly TRBD1 (5 bases). CDR3 bases: TGTGCCAGCAGGGGCAGGGAAACGGCTGGAAACACCATATATTTT. Protein product: CASRGRETAGNTIYF.